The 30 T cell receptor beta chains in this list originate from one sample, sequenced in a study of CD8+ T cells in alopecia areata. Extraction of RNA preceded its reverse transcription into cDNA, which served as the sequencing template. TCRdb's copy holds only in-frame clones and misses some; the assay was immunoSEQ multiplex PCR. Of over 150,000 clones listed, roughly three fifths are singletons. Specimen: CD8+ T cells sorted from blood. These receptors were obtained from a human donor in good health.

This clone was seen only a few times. The CDR3 DNA sequence: TGTGCCAGCAGCCGGACTTGGGCCCCCTACGAGCAGTACTTC. This encodes CASSRTWAPYEQYF. The chain links TRBV7-9 to TRBJ2-7; D perhaps matches TRBD2 (5 bases). The CDR3 sequence is 14 residues long. The germline CDR1 and CDR2 sequences are SEHNR and FQNEAQ (reference sequence). V was trimmed by 5 bases and J by 2 bases, leaving 13 bases between them. The variable domain in full, with the rest retrieved from reference TRBV7-9 and TRBJ2-7, is DTGVSQNPRHKITKRGQNVTFRCDPISEHNRLYWYRQTLGQGPEFLTYFQNEAQLEKSRLLSDRFSAERPKGSFSTLEIQRTEQGDSAMYLCASSRTWAPYEQYFGPGTRLTVT.

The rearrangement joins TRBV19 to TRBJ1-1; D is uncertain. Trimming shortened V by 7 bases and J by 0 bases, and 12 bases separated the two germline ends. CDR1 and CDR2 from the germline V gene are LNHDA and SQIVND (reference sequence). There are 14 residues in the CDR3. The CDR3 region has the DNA TGTGCCAGTACCTTTGGAGTCATGAACACTGAAGCTTTCTTT. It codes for CASTFGVMNTEAFF.

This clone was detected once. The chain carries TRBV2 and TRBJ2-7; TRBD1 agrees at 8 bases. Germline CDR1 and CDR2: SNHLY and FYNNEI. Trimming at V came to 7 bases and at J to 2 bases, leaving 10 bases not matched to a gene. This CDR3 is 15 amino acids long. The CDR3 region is CASKVSTGVAYEQYF. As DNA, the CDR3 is TGTGCCAGCAAGGTTTCGACAGGGGTGGCCTACGAGCAGTACTTC.

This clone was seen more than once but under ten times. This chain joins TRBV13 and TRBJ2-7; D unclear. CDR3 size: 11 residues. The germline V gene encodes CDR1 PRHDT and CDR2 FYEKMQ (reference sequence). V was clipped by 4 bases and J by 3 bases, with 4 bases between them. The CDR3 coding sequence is TGTGCCAGCAGCTACCTCTACGAGCAGTACTTC. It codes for CASSYLYEQYF.

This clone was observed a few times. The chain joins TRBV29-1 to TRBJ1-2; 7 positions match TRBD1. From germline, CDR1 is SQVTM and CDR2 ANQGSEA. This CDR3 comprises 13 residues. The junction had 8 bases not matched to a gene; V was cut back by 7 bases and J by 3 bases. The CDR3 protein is CSALGGADYGYTF. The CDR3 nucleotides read TGCAGCGCCTTAGGGGGCGCCGACTATGGCTACACCTTC.

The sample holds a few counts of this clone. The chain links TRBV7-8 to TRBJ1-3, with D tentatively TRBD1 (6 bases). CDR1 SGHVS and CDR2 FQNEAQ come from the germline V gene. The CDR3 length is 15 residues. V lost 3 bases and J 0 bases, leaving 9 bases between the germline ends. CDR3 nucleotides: TGTGCCAGCAGCTTTACAGGGACCTCTGGAAACACCATATATTTT. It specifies CASSFTGTSGNTIYF.

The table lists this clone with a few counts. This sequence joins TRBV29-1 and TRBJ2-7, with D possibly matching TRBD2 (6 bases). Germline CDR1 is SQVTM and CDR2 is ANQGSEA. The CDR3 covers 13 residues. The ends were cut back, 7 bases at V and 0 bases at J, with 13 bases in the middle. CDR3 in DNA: TGCAGCGCCCAAAGCGGGTCCTCCTACGAGCAGTACTTC. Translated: CSAQSGSSYEQYF.

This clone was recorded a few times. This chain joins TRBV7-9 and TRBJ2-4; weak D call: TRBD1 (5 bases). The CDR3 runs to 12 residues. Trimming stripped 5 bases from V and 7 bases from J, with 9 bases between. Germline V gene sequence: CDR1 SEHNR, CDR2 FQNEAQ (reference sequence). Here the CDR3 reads CASSEGVNIQYF. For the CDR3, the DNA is TGTGCCAGCAGCGAAGGGGTTAACATTCAGTACTTC.

CDR3 coding DNA: TGTGCCAGCAGCCCGCGGGACGGGGACTCTGGGGCCAACGTCCTGACTTTC. It codes for CASSPRDGDSGANVLTF. The gene calls are TRBV13 and TRBJ2-6; D is possibly TRBD2 (6 bases). This CDR3 is 17 amino acids long. Per the germline V gene, CDR1 is PRHDT and CDR2 is FYEKMQ (reference sequence). V lost 5 bases and J 0 bases, leaving 14 bases between the germline ends.

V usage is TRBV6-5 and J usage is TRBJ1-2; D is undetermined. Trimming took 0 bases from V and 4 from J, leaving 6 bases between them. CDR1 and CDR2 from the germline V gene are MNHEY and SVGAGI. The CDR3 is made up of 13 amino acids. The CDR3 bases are TGTGCCAGCAGTTACTCCCAGGTCTATGGCTACACCTTC. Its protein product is CASSYSQVYGYTF.

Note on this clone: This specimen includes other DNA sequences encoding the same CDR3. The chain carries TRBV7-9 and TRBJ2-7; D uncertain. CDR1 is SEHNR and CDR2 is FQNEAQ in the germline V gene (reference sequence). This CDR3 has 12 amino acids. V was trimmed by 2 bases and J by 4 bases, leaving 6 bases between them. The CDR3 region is CASSLLGYEQYF. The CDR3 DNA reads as TGTGCCAGCAGCTTATTGGGATACGAGCAGTACTTC.

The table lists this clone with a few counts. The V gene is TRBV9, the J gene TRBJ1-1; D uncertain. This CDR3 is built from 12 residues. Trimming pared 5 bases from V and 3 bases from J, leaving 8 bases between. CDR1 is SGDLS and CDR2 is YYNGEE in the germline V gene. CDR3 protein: CASSDMDTEAFF. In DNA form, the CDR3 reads TGTGCCAGCAGTGACATGGACACTGAAGCTTTCTTT.

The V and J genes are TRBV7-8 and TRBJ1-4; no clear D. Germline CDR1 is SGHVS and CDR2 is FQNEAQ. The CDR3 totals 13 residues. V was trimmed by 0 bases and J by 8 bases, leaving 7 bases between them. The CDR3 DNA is TGTGCCAGCAGCTTAGCAGGGCGCGAAAAACTGTTTTTT. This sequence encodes CASSLAGREKLFF.

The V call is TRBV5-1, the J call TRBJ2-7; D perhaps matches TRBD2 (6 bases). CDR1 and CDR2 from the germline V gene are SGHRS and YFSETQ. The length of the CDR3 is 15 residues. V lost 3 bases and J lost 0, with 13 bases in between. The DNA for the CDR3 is TGCGCCAGCAGCTCGTCTAGCGAGGTCTCCTACGAGCAGTACTTC. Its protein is CASSSSSEVSYEQYF.

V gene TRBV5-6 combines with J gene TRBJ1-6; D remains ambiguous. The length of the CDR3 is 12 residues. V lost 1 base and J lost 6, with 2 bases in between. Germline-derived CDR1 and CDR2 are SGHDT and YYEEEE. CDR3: CASSLTNSPLHF. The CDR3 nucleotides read TGTGCCAGCAGCTTGACTAATTCACCCCTCCACTTT. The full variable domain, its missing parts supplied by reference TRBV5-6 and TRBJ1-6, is DAGVTQSPTHLIKTRGQQVTLRCSPKSGHDTVSWYQQALGQGPQFIFQYYEEEERQRGNFPDRFSGHQFPNYSSELNVNALLLGDSALYLCASSLTNSPLHFGNGTRLTVT.

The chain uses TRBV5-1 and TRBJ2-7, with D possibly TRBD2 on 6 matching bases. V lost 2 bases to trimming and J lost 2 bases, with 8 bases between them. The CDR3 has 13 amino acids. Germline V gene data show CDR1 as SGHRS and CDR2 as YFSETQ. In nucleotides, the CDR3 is TGCGCCAGCAGCTTCGGGGAGGCCTACGAGCAGTACTTC. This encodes CASSFGEAYEQYF.

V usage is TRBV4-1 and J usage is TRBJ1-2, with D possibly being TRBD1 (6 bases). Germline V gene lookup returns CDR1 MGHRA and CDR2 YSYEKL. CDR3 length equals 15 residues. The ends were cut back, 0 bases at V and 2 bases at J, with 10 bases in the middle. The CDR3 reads CASSQDPGENYGYTF. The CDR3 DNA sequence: TGCGCCAGCAGCCAAGATCCAGGGGAGAACTATGGCTACACCTTC.

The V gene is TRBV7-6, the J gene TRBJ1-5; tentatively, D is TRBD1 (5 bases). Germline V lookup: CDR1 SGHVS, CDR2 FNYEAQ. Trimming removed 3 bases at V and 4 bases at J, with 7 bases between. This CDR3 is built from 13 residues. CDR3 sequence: CASSLTVNQPQHF. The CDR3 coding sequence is TGTGCCAGCAGCTTGACAGTGAATCAGCCCCAGCATTTT.

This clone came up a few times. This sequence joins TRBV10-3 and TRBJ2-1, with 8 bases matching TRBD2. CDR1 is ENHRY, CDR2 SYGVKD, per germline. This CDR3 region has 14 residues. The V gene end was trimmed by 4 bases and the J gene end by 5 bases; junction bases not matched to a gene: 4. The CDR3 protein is CAISVRGEDNEQFF. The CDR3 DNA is TGTGCCATCAGTGTGCGGGGGGAAGACAATGAGCAGTTCTTC.

CDR3 residues: CASSESYYEQYF. Written as DNA, the CDR3 is TGTGCCAGCAGTGAATCCTATTACGAGCAGTACTTC. The chain links TRBV25-1 to TRBJ2-7; no clear D. Germline-derived CDR1 and CDR2 are MGHDK and SYGVNS. The CDR3 contains 12 residues. Trimming cost V 1 base and J 4 bases, with 5 bases left between them.

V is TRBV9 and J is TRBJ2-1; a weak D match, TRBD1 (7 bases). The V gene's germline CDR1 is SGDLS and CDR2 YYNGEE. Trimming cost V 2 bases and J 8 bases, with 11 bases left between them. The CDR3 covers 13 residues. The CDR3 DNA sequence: TGTGCCAGCAGCGTCCAGGGGGGCCATGAGCAGTTCTTC. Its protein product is CASSVQGGHEQFF. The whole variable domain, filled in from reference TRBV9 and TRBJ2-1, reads DSGVTQTPKHLITATGQRVTLRCSPRSGDLSVYWYQQSLDQGLQFLIQYYNGEERAKGNILERFSAQQFPDLHSELNLSSLELGDSALYFCASSVQGGHEQFFGPGTRLTVL.

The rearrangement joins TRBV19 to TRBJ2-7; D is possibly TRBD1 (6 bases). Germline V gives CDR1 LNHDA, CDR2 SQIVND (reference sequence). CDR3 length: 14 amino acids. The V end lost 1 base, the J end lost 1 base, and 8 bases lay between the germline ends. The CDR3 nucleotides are TGTGCCAGTAGTATAGTCGGACAGTCCTACGAGCAGTACTTC. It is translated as CASSIVGQSYEQYF.

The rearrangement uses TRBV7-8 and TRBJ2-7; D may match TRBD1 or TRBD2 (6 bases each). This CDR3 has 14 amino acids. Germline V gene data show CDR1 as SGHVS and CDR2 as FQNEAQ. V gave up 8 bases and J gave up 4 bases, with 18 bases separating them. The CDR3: CASSPFQGRYEQYF. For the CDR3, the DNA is TGTGCCAGCTCTCCATTCCAGGGGAGGTACGAGCAGTACTTC.

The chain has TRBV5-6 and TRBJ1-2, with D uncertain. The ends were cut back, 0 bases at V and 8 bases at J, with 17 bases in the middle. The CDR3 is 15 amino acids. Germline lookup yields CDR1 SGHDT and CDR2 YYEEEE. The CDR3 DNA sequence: TGTGCCAGCAGCTTGGCCGGGTTTTCAATCTACGGCTACACCTTC. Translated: CASSLAGFSIYGYTF. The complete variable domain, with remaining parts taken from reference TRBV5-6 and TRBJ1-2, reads DAGVTQSPTHLIKTRGQQVTLRCSPKSGHDTVSWYQQALGQGPQFIFQYYEEEERQRGNFPDRFSGHQFPNYSSELNVNALLLGDSALYLCASSLAGFSIYGYTFGSGTRLTVV.

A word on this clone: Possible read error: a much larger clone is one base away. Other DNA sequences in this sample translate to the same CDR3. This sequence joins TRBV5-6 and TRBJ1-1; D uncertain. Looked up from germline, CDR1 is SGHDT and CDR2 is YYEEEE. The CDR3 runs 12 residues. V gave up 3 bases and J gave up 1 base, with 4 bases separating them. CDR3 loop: CASSSGNTEAFF. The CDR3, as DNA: TGTGCCAGCAGCTCAGGGAACACTGAAGCTTTCTTT.

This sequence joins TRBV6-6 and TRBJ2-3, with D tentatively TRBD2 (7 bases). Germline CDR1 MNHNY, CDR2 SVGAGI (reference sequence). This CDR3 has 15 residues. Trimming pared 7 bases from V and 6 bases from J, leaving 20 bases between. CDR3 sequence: CASTPRAGAVDTQYF. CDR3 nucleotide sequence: TGTGCCAGCACCCCGAGGGCGGGGGCGGTTGATACGCAGTATTTT.

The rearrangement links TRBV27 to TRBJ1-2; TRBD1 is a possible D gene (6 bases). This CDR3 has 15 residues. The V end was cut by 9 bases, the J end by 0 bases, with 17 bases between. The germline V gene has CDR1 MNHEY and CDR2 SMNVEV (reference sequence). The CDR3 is CASYRDTNTNYGYTF. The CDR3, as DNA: TGTGCCAGTTATCGGGACACCAATACTAACTATGGCTACACCTTC.

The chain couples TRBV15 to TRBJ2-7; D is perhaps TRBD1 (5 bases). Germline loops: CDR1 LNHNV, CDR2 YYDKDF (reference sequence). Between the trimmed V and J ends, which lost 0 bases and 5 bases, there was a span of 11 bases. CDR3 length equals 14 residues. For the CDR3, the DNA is TGTGCCACCAGCAGAGACAGGGCTCAGAACGAGCAGTACTTC. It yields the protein CATSRDRAQNEQYF.

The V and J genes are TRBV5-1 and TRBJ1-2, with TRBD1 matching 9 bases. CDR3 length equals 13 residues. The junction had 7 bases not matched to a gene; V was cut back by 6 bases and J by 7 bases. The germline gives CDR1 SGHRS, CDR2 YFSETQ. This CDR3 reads CASTTGQGGGYTF. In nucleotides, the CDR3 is TGCGCCAGCACTACGGGACAGGGTGGTGGCTACACCTTC.

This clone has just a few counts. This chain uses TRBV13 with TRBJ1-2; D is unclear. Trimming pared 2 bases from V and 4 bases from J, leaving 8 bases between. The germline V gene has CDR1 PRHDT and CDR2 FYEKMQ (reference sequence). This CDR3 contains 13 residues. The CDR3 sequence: CASSLNGLYGYTF. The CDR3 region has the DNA TGTGCCAGCAGCTTAAACGGACTCTATGGCTACACCTTC. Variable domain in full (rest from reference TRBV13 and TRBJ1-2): AAGVIQSPRHLIKEKRETATLKCYPIPRHDTVYWYQQGPGQDPQFLISFYEKMQSDKGSIPDRFSAQQFSDYHSELNMSSLELGDSALYFCASSLNGLYGYTFGSGTRLTVV.